Each of the 5 T cell receptor beta chains below was sequenced from the same sample in a study of blood T cell repertoires in COVID-19. Profiling relied on immunoSEQ multiplex PCR, and the TCRdb table lists in-frame clones only, not all of them. The table shows 250,000 or so clones, with 70% to 85% occurring only once. Specimen: peripheral blood. The receptors were gathered from a woman older than 75 with acute or convalescent COVID-19.

This rearrangement joins TRBV18 to TRBJ1-1; D gene ambiguous. Trimming removed 0 bases from V and 1 base from J, with 9 bases in between. In germline, CDR1 is KGHSH, CDR2 LQKENI. The CDR3 covers 15 residues. The CDR3 DNA is TGTGCCAGCTCACCACCGCGGGGAAGGAACACTGAAGCTTTCTTT. It specifies CASSPPRGRNTEAFF.

V is TRBV6-5 and J is TRBJ2-7; 10 nucleotides match TRBD1. The V and J ends lost 6 bases and 3 bases, in that order; junction bases with no gene match: 2. The CDR3 has 13 amino acids. CDR1 and CDR2 from the germline V gene are MNHEY and SVGAGI. The CDR3, as DNA: TGTGCCAGCAGCGGGGACAGGGGCTACGAGCAGTACTTC. Translation: CASSGDRGYEQYF.

This sequence joins TRBV7-7 and TRBJ2-5, with TRBD1 identical over 8 bases. The CDR3 sequence is 15 residues long. V lost 4 bases to trimming and J lost 4 bases; unmatched junction nucleotides: 8. Germline assignment: CDR1 SSHAT and CDR2 FNYEAQ (reference sequence). This chain's CDR3 is CASSSGRGQGETQYF. CDR3 DNA: TGTGCCAGCAGCTCGGGCCGTGGACAGGGAGAGACCCAGTACTTC.

The chain has TRBV4-3 and TRBJ1-2, with 11 bases lining up with TRBD1. Germline V gene sequence: CDR1 LGHNA, CDR2 YSLEER. V was pared by 4 bases and J by 4 bases, with 5 bases of the junction left unmatched. The CDR3 contains 15 residues. The chain's CDR3 is CASSLRDRGTYGYTF. The DNA for the CDR3 is TGCGCCAGCAGCCTTAGGGACAGGGGGACCTATGGCTACACCTTC.

V gene TRBV4-2 combines with J gene TRBJ1-2; no definite D call. The ends were cut back, 1 base at V and 5 bases at J, with 5 bases in the middle. Per germline, CDR1 LGHNA and CDR2 YNFKEQ. This CDR3 has 12 amino acids. The CDR3 DNA follows: TGTGCCAGCAGCCAAGCGTTATATGGCTACACCTTC. Translated: CASSQALYGYTF.